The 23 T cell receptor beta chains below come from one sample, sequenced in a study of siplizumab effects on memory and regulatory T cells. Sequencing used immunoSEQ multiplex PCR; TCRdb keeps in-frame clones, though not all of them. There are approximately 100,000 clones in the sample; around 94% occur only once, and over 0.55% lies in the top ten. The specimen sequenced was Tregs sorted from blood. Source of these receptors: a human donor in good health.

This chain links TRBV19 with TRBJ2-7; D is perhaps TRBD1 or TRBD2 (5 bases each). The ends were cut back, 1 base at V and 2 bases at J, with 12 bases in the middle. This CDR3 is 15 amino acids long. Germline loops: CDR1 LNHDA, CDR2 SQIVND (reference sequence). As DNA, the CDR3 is TGTGCCAGTAGTATAGCCCGGGACGGCGCCTACGAGCAGTACTTC. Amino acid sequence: CASSIARDGAYEQYF.

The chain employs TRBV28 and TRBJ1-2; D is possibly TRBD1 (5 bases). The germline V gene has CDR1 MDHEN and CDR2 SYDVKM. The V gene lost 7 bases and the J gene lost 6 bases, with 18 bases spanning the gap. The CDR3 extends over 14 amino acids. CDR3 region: CASTPPWGVHGYTF. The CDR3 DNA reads TGTGCCAGCACCCCTCCGTGGGGGGTCCATGGCTACACCTTC.

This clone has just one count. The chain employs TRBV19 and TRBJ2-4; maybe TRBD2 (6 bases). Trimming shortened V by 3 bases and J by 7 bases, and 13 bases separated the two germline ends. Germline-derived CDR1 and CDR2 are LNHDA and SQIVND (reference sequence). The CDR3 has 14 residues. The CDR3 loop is CASSMRDGLNIQYF. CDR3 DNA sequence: TGTGCCAGTAGTATGCGGGATGGGTTGAACATTCAGTACTTC.

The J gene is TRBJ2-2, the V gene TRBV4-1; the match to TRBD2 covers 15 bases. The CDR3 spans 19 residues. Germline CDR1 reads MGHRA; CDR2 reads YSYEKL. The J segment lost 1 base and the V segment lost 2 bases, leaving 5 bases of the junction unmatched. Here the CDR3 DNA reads TGCGCCAGCAGCCAATCGGGACTAGCGGGAGGAAGGAACACCGGGGAGCTGTTTTTT. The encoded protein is CASSQSGLAGGRNTGELFF.

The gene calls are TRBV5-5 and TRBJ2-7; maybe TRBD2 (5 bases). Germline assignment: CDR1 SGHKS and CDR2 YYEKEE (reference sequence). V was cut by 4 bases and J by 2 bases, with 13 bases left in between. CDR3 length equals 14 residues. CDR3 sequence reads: CASSKQTGTYEQYF. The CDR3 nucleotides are TGTGCCAGCAGCAAACAGACGGGGACCTACGAGCAGTACTTC.

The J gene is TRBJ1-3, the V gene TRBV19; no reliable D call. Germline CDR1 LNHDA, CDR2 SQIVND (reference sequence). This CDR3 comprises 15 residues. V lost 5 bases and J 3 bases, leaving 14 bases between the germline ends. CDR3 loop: CASSAVSGDGNTIYF. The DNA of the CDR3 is TGTGCCAGTAGTGCTGTATCTGGCGATGGAAACACCATATATTTT.

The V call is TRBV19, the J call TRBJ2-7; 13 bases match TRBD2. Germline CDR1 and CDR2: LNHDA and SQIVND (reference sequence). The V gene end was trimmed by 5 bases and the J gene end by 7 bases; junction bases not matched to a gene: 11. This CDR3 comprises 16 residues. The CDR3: CASSFVPGLAGREQYF. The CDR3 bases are TGTGCCAGTAGTTTTGTACCGGGACTAGCGGGACGGGAGCAGTACTTC.

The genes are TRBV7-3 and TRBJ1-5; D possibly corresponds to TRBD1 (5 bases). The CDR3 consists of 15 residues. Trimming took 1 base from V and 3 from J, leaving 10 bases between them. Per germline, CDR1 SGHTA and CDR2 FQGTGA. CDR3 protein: CASSLNTGFNQPQHF. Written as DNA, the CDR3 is TGTGCCAGCAGCTTAAATACAGGCTTCAATCAGCCCCAGCATTTT. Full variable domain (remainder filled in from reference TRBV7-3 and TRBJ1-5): GAGVSQTPSNKVTEKGKYVELRCDPISGHTALYWYRQSLGQGPEFLIYFQGTGAADDSGLPNDRFFAVRPEGSVSTLKIQRTERGDSAVYLCASSLNTGFNQPQHFGDGTRLSIL.

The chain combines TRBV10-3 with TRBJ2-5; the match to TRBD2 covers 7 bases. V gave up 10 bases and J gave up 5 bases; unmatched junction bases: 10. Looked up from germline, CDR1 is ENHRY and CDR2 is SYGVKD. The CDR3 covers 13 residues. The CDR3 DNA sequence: TGTGCCACCCAACGTTGGGGAGGGGAGACCCAGTACTTC. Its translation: CATQRWGGETQYF.

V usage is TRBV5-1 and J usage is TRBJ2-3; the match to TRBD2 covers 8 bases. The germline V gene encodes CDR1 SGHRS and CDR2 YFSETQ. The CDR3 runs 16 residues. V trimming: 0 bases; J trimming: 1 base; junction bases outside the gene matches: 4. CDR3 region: CASSLGLTSGTDTQYF. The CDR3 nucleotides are TGCGCCAGCAGCTTGGGGCTGACTAGCGGCACAGATACGCAGTATTTT.

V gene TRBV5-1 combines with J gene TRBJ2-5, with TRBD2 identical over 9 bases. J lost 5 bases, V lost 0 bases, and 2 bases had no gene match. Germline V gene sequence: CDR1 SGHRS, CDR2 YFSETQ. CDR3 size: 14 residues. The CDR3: CASSLDAGGETQYF. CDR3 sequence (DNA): TGCGCCAGCAGCTTGGATGCGGGGGGGGAGACCCAGTACTTC.

The CDR3 loop reads CASGNGGNTEAFF. DNA of the CDR3: TGCGCCAGCGGCAACGGGGGGAACACTGAAGCTTTCTTT. The chain links TRBV5-1 to TRBJ1-1; D is possibly TRBD1 (5 bases). Germline-derived CDR1 and CDR2 are SGHRS and YFSETQ. The V and J ends lost 7 bases and 1 base respectively, with 11 bases between them. CDR3 size: 13 residues.

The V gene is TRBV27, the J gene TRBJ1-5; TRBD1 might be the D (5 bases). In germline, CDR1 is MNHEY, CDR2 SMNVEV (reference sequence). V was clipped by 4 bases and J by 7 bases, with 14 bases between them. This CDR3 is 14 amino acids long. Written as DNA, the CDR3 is TGTGCCAGCAGTTGGCGGGACGGAGGGCAGCCCCAGCATTTT. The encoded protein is CASSWRDGGQPQHF.

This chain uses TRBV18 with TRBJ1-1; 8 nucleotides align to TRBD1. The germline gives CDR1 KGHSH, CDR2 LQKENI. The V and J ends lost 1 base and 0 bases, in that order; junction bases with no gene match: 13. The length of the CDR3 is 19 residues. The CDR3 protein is CASSPRLNFQGAMNTEAFF. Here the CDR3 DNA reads TGTGCCAGCTCACCACGTCTCAATTTTCAGGGGGCGATGAACACTGAAGCTTTCTTT. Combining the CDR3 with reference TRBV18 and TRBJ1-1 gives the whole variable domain NAGVMQNPRHLVRRRGQEARLRCSPMKGHSHVYWYRQLPEEGLKFMVYLQKENIIDESGMPKERFSAEFPKEGPSILRIQQVVRGDSAAYFCASSPRLNFQGAMNTEAFFGQGTRLTVV.

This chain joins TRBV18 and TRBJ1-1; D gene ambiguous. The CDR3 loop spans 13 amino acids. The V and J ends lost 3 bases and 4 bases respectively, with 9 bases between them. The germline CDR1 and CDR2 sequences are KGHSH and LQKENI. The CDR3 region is CASSPDRGTEAFF. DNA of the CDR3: TGTGCCAGCTCACCCGATCGAGGCACTGAAGCTTTCTTT.

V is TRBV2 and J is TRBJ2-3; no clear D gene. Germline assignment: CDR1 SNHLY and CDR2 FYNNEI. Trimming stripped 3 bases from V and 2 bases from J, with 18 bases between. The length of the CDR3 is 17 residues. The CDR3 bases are TGTGCCAGCAGTGACAGGACCCACGACCTAGTCACAGATACGCAGTATTTT. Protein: CASSDRTHDLVTDTQYF.

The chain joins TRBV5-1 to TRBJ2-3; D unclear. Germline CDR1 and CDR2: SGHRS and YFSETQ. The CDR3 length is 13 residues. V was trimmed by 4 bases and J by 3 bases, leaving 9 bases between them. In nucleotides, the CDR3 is TGCGCCAGCAGCCACCCACAAACAGATACGCAGTATTTT. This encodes CASSHPQTDTQYF.

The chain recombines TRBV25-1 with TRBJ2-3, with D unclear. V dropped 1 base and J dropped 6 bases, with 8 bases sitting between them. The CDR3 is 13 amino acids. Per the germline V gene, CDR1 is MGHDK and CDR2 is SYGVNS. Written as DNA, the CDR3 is TGTGCCAGCAGTGAATTTATATGGGATACGCAGTATTTT. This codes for CASSEFIWDTQYF.

In DNA form, the CDR3 reads TGCGCCAGCAGCGCGGACGGACAGCCGGCGTACTTC. Amino acid sequence: CASSADGQPAYF. V gene TRBV5-1 combines with J gene TRBJ2-7, with D possibly being TRBD1 (6 bases). Germline V gives CDR1 SGHRS, CDR2 YFSETQ. V was shortened by 4 bases and J by 12 bases, with 17 bases between the two germline ends. This CDR3 is built from 12 residues.

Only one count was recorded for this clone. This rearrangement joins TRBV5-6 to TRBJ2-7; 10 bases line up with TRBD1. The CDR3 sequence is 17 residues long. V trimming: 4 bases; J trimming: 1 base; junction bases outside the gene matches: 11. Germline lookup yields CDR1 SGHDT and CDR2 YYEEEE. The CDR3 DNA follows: TGTGCCAGCAGCGTCCGGGACAGGGGAATATTTTCCTACGAGCAGTACTTC. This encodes CASSVRDRGIFSYEQYF.

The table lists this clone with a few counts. CDR3 in amino acids: CASRGGQGSTGELFF. The DNA for the CDR3 is TGTGCCAGTAGAGGAGGACAGGGAAGCACCGGGGAGCTGTTTTTT. The rearrangement joins TRBV19 to TRBJ2-2, with 8 bases lining up with TRBD1. The trim removed 6 bases at V and 4 bases at J, leaving 7 bases unmatched. There are 15 residues in the CDR3. CDR1 and CDR2 from the germline V gene are LNHDA and SQIVND (reference sequence).

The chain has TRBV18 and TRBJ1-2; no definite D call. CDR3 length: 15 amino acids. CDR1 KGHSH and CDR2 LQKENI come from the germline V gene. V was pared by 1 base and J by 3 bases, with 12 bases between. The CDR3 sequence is CASSPQVGRDYGYTF. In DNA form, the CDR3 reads TGTGCCAGCTCACCACAGGTCGGCCGGGACTATGGCTACACCTTC. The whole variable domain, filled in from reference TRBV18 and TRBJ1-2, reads NAGVMQNPRHLVRRRGQEARLRCSPMKGHSHVYWYRQLPEEGLKFMVYLQKENIIDESGMPKERFSAEFPKEGPSILRIQQVVRGDSAAYFCASSPQVGRDYGYTFGSGTRLTVV.

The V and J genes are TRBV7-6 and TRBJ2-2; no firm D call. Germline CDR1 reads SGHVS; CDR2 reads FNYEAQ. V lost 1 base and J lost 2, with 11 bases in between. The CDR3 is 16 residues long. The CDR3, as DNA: TGTGCCAGCAGCTTAGGGTCGGCGTTCAACACCGGGGAGCTGTTTTTT. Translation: CASSLGSAFNTGELFF.